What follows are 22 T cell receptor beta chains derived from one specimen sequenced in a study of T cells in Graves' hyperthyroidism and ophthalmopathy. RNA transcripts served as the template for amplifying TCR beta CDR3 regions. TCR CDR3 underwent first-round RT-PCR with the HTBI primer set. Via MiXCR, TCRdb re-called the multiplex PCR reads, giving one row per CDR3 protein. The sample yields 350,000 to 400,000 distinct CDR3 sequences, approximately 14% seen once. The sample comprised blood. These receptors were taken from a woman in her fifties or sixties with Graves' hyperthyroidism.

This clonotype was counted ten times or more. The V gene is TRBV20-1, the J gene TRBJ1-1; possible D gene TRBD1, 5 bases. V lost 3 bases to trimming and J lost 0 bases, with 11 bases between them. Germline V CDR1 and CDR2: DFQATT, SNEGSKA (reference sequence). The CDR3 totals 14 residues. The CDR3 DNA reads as TGCAGTGCTAGTAGGGGAGCTCTGAACACTGAAGCTTTCTTT. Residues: CSASRGALNTEAFF.

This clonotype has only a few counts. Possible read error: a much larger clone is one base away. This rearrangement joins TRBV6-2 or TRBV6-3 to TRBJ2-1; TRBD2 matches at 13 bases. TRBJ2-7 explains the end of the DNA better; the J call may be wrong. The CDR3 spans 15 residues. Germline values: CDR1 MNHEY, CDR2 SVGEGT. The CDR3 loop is CASSRLAGGSNEQYF. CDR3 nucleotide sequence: TGTGCCAGCAGCAGACTAGCGGGAGGATCCAATGAGCAGTACTTC.

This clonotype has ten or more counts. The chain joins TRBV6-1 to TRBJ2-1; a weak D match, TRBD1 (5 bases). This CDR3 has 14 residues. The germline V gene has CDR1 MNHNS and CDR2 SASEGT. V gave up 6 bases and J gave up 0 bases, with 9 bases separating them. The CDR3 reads CASRTDSSYNEQFF. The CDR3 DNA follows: TGTGCCAGCAGGACAGATAGCTCCTACAATGAGCAGTTCTTC.

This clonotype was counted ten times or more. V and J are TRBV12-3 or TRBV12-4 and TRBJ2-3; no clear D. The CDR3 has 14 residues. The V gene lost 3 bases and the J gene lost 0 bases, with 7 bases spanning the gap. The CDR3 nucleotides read TGTGCCAGCAGTTTGAGCGACAGCACAGATACGCAGTATTTT. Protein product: CASSLSDSTDTQYF.

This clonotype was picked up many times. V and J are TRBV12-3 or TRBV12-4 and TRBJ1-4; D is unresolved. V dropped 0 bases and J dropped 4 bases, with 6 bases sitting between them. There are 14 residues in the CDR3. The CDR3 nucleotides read TGTGCCAGCAGTTTAGCAGTTAATAATGAAAAACTGTTTTTT. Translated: CASSLAVNNEKLFF.

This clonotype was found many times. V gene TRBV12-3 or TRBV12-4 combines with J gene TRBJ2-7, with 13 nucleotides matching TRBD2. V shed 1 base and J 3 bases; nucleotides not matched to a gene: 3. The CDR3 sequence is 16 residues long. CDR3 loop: CASSLGGTSGIYEQYF. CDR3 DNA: TGTGCCAGCAGTTTAGGAGGGACTAGCGGGATCTACGAGCAGTACTTC.

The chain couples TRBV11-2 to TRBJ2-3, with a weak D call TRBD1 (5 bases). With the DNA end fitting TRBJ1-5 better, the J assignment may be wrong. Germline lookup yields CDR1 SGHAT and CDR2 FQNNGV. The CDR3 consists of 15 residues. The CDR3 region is CASSGLAGGLDTQHF. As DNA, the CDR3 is TGTGCCAGCTCGGGACTAGCGGGAGGACTAGATACGCAGCATTTT.

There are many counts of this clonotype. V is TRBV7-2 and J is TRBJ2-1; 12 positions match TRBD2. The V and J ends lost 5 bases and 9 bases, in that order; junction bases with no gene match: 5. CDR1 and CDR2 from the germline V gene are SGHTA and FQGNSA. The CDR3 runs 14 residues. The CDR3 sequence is CASSPSGRGFEQFF. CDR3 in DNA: TGTGCCAGCAGCCCTAGCGGGAGGGGGTTTGAGCAGTTCTTC.

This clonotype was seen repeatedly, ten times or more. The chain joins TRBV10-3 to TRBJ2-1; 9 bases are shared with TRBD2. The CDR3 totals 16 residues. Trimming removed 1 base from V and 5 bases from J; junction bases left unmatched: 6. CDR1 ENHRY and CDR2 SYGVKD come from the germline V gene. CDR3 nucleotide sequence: TGTGCCATCAGTGAGTGGGTAGCGGGAGTGAACAATGAGCAGTTCTTC. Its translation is CAISEWVAGVNNEQFF.

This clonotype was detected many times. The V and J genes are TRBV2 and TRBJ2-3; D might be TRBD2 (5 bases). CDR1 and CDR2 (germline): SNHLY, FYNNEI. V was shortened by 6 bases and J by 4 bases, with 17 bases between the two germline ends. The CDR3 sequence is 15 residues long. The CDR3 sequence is CASSTSSSLPDTQYF. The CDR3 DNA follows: TGTGCCAGCAGCACCTCTAGCAGCCTTCCAGATACGCAGTATTTT.

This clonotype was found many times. CDR3 bases: TGTGCCAGCAGCTTTGGCAGGGGGCCGTACAATGAGCAGTTCTTC. Its protein is CASSFGRGPYNEQFF. The chain is built from TRBV5-6 and TRBJ2-1; 8 nucleotides agree with TRBD1. The CDR3 extends over 15 amino acids. The trim removed 2 bases at V and 4 bases at J, leaving 5 bases unmatched. From germline, CDR1 is SGHDT and CDR2 YYEEEE.

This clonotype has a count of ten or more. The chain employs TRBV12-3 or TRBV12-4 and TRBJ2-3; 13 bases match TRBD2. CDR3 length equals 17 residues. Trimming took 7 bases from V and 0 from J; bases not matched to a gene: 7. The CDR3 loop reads CASIPTSGRKSTDTQYF. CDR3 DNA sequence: TGTGCCAGCATCCCGACTAGCGGGAGGAAAAGCACAGATACGCAGTATTTT.

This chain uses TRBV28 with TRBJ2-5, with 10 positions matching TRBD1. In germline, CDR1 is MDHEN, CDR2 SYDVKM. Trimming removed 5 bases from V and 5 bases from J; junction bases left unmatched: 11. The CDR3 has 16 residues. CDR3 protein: CASSPSPGQGWETQYF. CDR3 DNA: TGTGCCAGCAGTCCCTCCCCGGGACAGGGGTGGGAGACCCAGTACTTC. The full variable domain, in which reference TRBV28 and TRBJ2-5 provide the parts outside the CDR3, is DVKVTQSSRYLVKRTGEKVFLECVQDMDHENMFWYRQDPGLGLRLIYFSYDVKMKEKGDIPEGYSVSREKKERFSLILESASTNQTSMYLCASSPSPGQGWETQYFGPGTRLLVL.

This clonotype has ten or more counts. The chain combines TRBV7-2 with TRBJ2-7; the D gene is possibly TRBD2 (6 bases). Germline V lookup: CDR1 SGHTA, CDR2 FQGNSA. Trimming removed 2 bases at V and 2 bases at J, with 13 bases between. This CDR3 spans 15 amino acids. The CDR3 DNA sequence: TGTGCCAGCAGCTTAATCGGGAGAGCGACCTACGAGCAGTACTTC. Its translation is CASSLIGRATYEQYF. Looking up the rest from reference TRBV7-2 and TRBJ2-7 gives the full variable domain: GAGVSQSPSNKVTEKGKDVELRCDPISGHTALYWYRQSLGQGLEFLIYFQGNSAPDKSGLPSDRFSAERTGGSVSTLTIQRTQQEDSAVYLCASSLIGRATYEQYFGPGTRLTVT.

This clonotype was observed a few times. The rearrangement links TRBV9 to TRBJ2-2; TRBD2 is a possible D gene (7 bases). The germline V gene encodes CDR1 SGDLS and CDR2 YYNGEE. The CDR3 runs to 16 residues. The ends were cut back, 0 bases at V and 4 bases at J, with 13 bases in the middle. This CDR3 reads CASSVGPGGSTGELFF. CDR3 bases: TGTGCCAGCAGCGTAGGGCCGGGGGGCAGCACCGGGGAGCTGTTTTTT.

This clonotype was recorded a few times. The CDR3 region has the DNA TGCGCCAGCAGCGAAATACCCCGTGGCCCTAACTATGGCTACACCTTC. Translated: CASSEIPRGPNYGYTF. The genes are TRBV5-1 and TRBJ1-2; D is unclear. The length of the CDR3 is 16 residues. Germline-derived CDR1 and CDR2 are SGHRS and YFSETQ. V was pared by 4 bases and J by 0 bases, with 16 bases between.

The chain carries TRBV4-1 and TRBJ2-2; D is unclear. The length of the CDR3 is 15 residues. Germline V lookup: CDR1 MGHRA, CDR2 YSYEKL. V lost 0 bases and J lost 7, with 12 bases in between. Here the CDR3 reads CASSQEDADFGELFF. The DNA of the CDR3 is TGCGCCAGCAGCCAAGAGGATGCTGACTTCGGGGAGCTGTTTTTT.

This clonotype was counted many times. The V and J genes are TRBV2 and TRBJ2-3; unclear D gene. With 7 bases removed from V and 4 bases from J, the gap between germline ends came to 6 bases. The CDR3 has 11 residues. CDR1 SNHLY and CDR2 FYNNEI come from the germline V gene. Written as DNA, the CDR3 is TGTGCCAGCACCATCGCAGATACGCAGTATTTT. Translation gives CASTIADTQYF.

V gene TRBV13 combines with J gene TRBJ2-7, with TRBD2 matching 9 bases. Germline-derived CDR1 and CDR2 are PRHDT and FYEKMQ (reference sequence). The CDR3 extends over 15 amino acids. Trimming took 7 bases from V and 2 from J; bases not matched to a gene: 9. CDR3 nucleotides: TGTGCCAGCACCCCCGCAGCTAGCGGGGCCTACGAGCAGTACTTC. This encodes CASTPAASGAYEQYF.

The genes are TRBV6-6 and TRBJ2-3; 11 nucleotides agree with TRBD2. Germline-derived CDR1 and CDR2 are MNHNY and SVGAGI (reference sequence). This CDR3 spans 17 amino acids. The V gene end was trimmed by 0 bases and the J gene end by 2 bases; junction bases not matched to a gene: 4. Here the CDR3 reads CASSYSGTSGFTDTQYF. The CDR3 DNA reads TGTGCCAGCAGTTACTCCGGGACTAGCGGTTTCACAGATACGCAGTATTTT.

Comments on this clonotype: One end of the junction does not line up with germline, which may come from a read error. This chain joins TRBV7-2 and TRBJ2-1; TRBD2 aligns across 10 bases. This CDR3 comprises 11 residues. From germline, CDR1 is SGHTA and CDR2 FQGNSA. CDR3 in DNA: TGCTGTGTAGCGGGAGGCCCAGGTCGGTTCTTC. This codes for CCVAGGPGRFF.

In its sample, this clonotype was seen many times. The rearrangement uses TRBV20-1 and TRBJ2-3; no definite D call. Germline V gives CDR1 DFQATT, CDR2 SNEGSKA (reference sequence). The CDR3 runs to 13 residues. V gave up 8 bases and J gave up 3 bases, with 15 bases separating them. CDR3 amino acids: CSPRTRRTDTQYF. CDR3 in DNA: TGCAGTCCAAGGACCCGAAGGACAGATACGCAGTATTTT.